A single TCR beta chain is shown here with its context. Sequencing used immunoSEQ multiplex PCR; TCRdb keeps in-frame clones, though not all of them. The table shows about 140,000 clones, with roughly 90% occurring only once. The CDR3 has 14 amino acids. Deletions cut 3 bases from V and 7 bases from J, with 13 bases between. Germline CDR1 and CDR2: DFQATT and SNEGSKA (reference sequence). These data belong to a study of control samples from healthy donors and cancer patients. The clonotype comes from a man aged 25 to 40 in good health. J is TRBJ1-6 and V is TRBV20-1, with a possible D match to TRBD1 (5 bases). The sequencing sample was made of blood. In DNA, the CDR3 is TGCAGTGCTAGTGGGGGACGGATGAATTCACCCCTCCACTTT. Translating gives CSASGGRMNSPLHF.